The 28 T cell receptor beta chains presented below share a single source sample, sequenced in a study of human T cells and chemical hapten exposure. Time point described: patch test 1, 2 weeks after DPC sensitization. Described treatment: therapeutic diphenylcyclopropenone sensitization with weekly scalp DPC. One entry per CDR3 protein results from TCRdb running MiXCR on the RACE reads. This table has 45,000 to 60,000 distinct CDR3 sequences, roughly a tenth appearing once. Specimen: whole blood, collected in connection with sensitization to the hapten diphenylcyclopropenone (DPC). The receptors here all came from a woman between 40 and 50 years old with alopecia areata. Some clones in this sample may be carry-over from other donors' samples.

The genes are TRBV5-1 and TRBJ2-7; 7 bases map to TRBD1. The ends lost 2 bases at V and 6 bases at J; junction bases unmatched: 11. Germline V gene data show CDR1 as SGHRS and CDR2 as YFSETQ. The CDR3 is made up of 15 amino acids. The CDR3: CASSLKGASGGEQYF. CDR3 nucleotide sequence: TGCGCCAGCAGCTTAAAGGGGGCTTCGGGCGGCGAGCAGTACTTC.

The genes are TRBV6-1 and TRBJ1-4, with D unclear. The V and J ends lost 10 bases and 8 bases respectively, with 20 bases between them. From germline, CDR1 is MNHNS and CDR2 SASEGT. The CDR3 length is 14 residues. In nucleotides, the CDR3 is TGTGCCACCGAACTGGGAGATGGCTGGGAAAAACTGTTTTTT. It translates to CATELGDGWEKLFF.

This clonotype showed up many times. The chain has TRBV30 and TRBJ2-1; 9 bases fit TRBD2. The CDR3 totals 13 residues. Germline loops: CDR1 GTSNPN, CDR2 SVGIG (reference sequence). V lost 8 bases to trimming and J lost 10 bases; unmatched junction nucleotides: 12. The DNA for the CDR3 is TGTGCCAACCATCCCCTAGCGGGGTCCGAGCAGTTCTTC. It encodes CANHPLAGSEQFF.

The chain joins TRBV6-5 to TRBJ1-1; D not certain. With 0 bases removed from V and 6 bases from J, the gap between germline ends came to 17 bases. The length of the CDR3 is 16 residues. Germline V gene lookup returns CDR1 MNHEY and CDR2 SVGAGI. CDR3 bases: TGTGCCAGCAGTTACTCGATAGCCCTCTCGGACGCTGAAGCTTTCTTT. This codes for CASSYSIALSDAEAFF.

This clonotype was seen only a few times. This rearrangement joins TRBV4-2 to TRBJ2-2; D gene unclear. The germline CDR1 and CDR2 sequences are LGHNA and YNFKEQ. The length of the CDR3 is 15 residues. Trimming cost V 0 bases and J 4 bases, with 9 bases left between them. CDR3 loop: CASSQDRAGTGELFF. The DNA for the CDR3 is TGTGCCAGCAGCCAAGATCGGGCTGGCACCGGGGAGCTGTTTTTT.

This clonotype has just a few counts. The chain couples TRBV27 to TRBJ1-4, with 7 bases matching TRBD1. V was pared by 4 bases and J by 4 bases, with 3 bases of the junction left unmatched. Germline-derived CDR1 and CDR2 are MNHEY and SMNVEV (reference sequence). CDR3 length equals 14 residues. The CDR3 DNA reads TGTGCCAGCAGTTGGGACAGAGATAATGAAAAACTGTTTTTT. Translated: CASSWDRDNEKLFF.

The chain carries TRBV12-5 and TRBJ1-1; 8 nucleotides agree with TRBD1. After removal of 1 base from V and 4 bases from J, the junction contained 5 bases not matched to a gene. Germline loops: CDR1 LGHNT, CDR2 FRNRAP. The CDR3 is made up of 15 amino acids. CDR3 DNA sequence: TGTGCTAGTGGTTTGGGAGGACAGGGCCCCACTGAAGCTTTCTTT. Protein: CASGLGGQGPTEAFF.

The J gene is TRBJ1-2, the V gene TRBV5-1; 7 bases align to TRBD1. Unmatched junction bases numbered 10, after V lost 2 bases and J lost 6 bases. The CDR3 is 15 residues long. From germline, CDR1 is SGHRS and CDR2 YFSETQ. CDR3 in DNA: TGCGCCAGCAGCTTACGGCCGGGACAGTCCCATGGCTACACCTTC. It encodes CASSLRPGQSHGYTF.

This clonotype was seen at least ten times. The V gene is TRBV28, the J gene TRBJ1-1, with 8 bases aligning to TRBD1. This CDR3 has 18 amino acids. V shed 3 bases and J 5 bases; nucleotides not matched to a gene: 17. The V gene's germline CDR1 is MDHEN and CDR2 SYDVKM. As DNA, the CDR3 is TGTGCCAGCAGTTTTGTTCCTCGAGACAGGGGAGGGCATACTGAAGCTTTCTTT. Amino acids: CASSFVPRDRGGHTEAFF.

This clonotype was picked up many times. This chain uses TRBV5-1 with TRBJ2-5; D is uncertain. The CDR3 extends over 14 amino acids. The V gene lost 1 base and the J gene lost 2 bases, with 9 bases spanning the gap. Germline lookup yields CDR1 SGHRS and CDR2 YFSETQ. CDR3 sequence: CASSLMVVQETQYF. Written as DNA, the CDR3 is TGCGCCAGCAGCTTGATGGTAGTACAAGAGACCCAGTACTTC.

This clonotype was recorded many times. The chain employs TRBV6-1 and TRBJ1-6; a weak D match, TRBD1 (5 bases). Germline values: CDR1 MNHNS, CDR2 SASEGT. The CDR3 runs 14 residues. The ends were cut back, 6 bases at V and 7 bases at J, with 13 bases in the middle. CDR3 loop: CASRGTGLNSPLHF. In DNA, the CDR3 is TGTGCCAGCAGGGGGACGGGCCTCAATTCACCCCTCCACTTT.

This clonotype was observed at least ten times. The chain uses TRBV12-3 or TRBV12-4 and TRBJ1-2; TRBD1 matches 8 bases. The CDR3 is made up of 13 amino acids. V shed 6 bases and J 7 bases; nucleotides not matched to a gene: 7. CDR3 sequence: CASSDRGEAGYTF. In nucleotides, the CDR3 is TGTGCCAGCAGCGACAGGGGAGAGGCTGGCTACACCTTC.

This clonotype appeared many times. CDR3 DNA sequence: TGTGCCAGCAGCTTGAGCAGGGGGTCAACAGATACGCAGTATTTT. This encodes CASSLSRGSTDTQYF. V and J are TRBV5-4 and TRBJ2-3; 7 nucleotides match TRBD1. The CDR3 totals 15 residues. Per the germline V gene, CDR1 is SGHNT and CDR2 is YYREEE (reference sequence). V dropped 1 base and J dropped 3; count of bases not matched to a gene: 5. Combining the CDR3 with reference TRBV5-4 and TRBJ2-3 gives the whole variable domain ETGVTQSPTHLIKTRGQQVTLRCSSQSGHNTVSWYQQALGQGPQFIFQYYREEENGRGNFPPRFSGLQFPNYSSELNVNALELDDSALYLCASSLSRGSTDTQYFGPGTRLTVL.

This clonotype was picked up many times. This chain joins TRBV3-1 and TRBJ2-1; D not resolved. Looked up from germline, CDR1 is LGHDT and CDR2 is YNNKEL (reference sequence). Trimming left V 1 base short and J 10 bases short, with 11 bases between. The CDR3 has 13 amino acids. The CDR3 DNA reads as TGTGCCAGCAGCCAAGGAGTTTTCGGGGAGCAGTTCTTC. Protein sequence: CASSQGVFGEQFF.

The chain carries TRBV27 and TRBJ1-1, with unresolved D. CDR1 is MNHEY and CDR2 is SMNVEV in the germline V gene (reference sequence). Trimming cost V 2 bases and J 11 bases, with 15 bases left between them. The CDR3 contains 13 residues. The CDR3 bases are TGTGCCAGCAGTTTAAATTGGGCAGGCGACGCTTTCTTT. Amino acids: CASSLNWAGDAFF.

The chain is built from TRBV3-1 and TRBJ1-5; D ambiguous. Germline assignment: CDR1 LGHDT and CDR2 YNNKEL (reference sequence). The V and J ends lost 4 bases and 0 bases respectively, with 7 bases between them. The CDR3 covers 14 residues. CDR3 DNA: TGTGCCAGCAGCCTGAAGTATAGCAATCAGCCCCAGCATTTT. It yields the protein CASSLKYSNQPQHF.

The table lists this clonotype with many counts. The chain carries TRBV7-6 and TRBJ1-2; D is unresolved. V dropped 5 bases and J dropped 4 bases, with 20 bases sitting between them. Germline V gives CDR1 SGHVS, CDR2 FNYEAQ. This CDR3 has 16 residues. The CDR3 region is CASSPEDTVFAYGYTF. Written as DNA, the CDR3 is TGTGCCAGCAGCCCCGAGGATACAGTTTTTGCCTATGGCTACACCTTC. Supplemented by reference TRBV7-6 and TRBJ1-2, the full variable domain reads GAGVSQSPRYKVTKRGQDVALRCDPISGHVSLYWYRQALGQGPEFLTYFNYEAQQDKSGLPNDRFSAERPEGSISTLTIQRTEQRDSAMYRCASSPEDTVFAYGYTFGSGTRLTVV.

The J gene is TRBJ1-4, the V gene TRBV28; D not certain. Trimming shortened V by 5 bases and J by 8 bases, and 12 bases separated the two germline ends. The CDR3 is 13 amino acids. The V gene's germline CDR1 is MDHEN and CDR2 SYDVKM. The CDR3 bases are TGTGCCAGCAGTCTTAACCTAGGGGAAAAACTGTTTTTT. This sequence encodes CASSLNLGEKLFF.

The CDR3 nucleotides read TGTGCCAGCAGTGGAGGGCAGTGGTCCTACGAGCAGTACTTC. Its translation: CASSGGQWSYEQYF. The chain links TRBV2 to TRBJ2-7; TRBD2 is a possible D gene (5 bases). Germline V gene lookup returns CDR1 SNHLY and CDR2 FYNNEI. The CDR3 has 14 residues. V gave up 4 bases and J gave up 1 base, with 11 bases separating them.

The chain is built from TRBV28 and TRBJ2-2; D might be TRBD2 (5 bases). CDR3 length: 15 amino acids. The germline CDR1 and CDR2 sequences are MDHEN and SYDVKM. Trimming shortened V by 6 bases and J by 4 bases, and 15 bases separated the two germline ends. This CDR3 reads CASRAGLRLTGELFF. The CDR3 DNA follows: TGTGCCAGCAGGGCGGGCCTAAGACTCACCGGGGAGCTGTTTTTT.

The chain has TRBV3-1 and TRBJ2-5; 8 positions match TRBD1. Germline CDR1 is LGHDT and CDR2 is YNNKEL (reference sequence). J gave up 5 bases and V 5 bases, and 10 bases lay outside the gene matches. The CDR3 sequence is 15 residues long. The CDR3 DNA reads as TGTGCCAGCAGCTTCATTGACAGGGGCAGCGAGACCCAGTACTTC. Amino acid sequence: CASSFIDRGSETQYF.

On this clonotype: Since a much larger clone is just one base distant, this may be a read error. The V and J genes are TRBV7-9 and TRBJ2-3; tentatively, D is TRBD1 or TRBD2 (5 bases each). The CDR3 contains 15 residues. Germline V lookup: CDR1 SEHNR, CDR2 FQNEAQ (reference sequence). The CDR3 is CAGSATGRHTDTQYF. DNA for the CDR3: TGTGCCGGCAGCGCAACGGGACGGCACACAGATACGCAGTATTTT. Variable domain in full (rest from reference TRBV7-9 and TRBJ2-3): DTGVSQNPRHKITKRGQNVTFRCDPISEHNRLYWYRQTLGQGPEFLTYFQNEAQLEKSRLLSDRFSAERPKGSFSTLEIQRTEQGDSAMYLCAGSATGRHTDTQYFGPGTRLTVL.

This clonotype was picked up many times. The chain links TRBV4-2 to TRBJ2-7, with a weak D call TRBD2 (5 bases). CDR1 and CDR2 (germline): LGHNA, YNFKEQ. The CDR3 runs 12 residues. Trimming stripped 0 bases from V and 11 bases from J, with 11 bases between. CDR3 loop: CASSQDNGVEYF. The CDR3 coding sequence is TGTGCCAGCAGCCAAGATAACGGGGTAGAGTACTTC.

This clonotype has a handful of counts. This sequence joins TRBV2 and TRBJ2-1, with 10 positions matching TRBD1. Trimming cost V 5 bases and J 7 bases; bases outside gene matches: 8. There are 15 residues in the CDR3. Germline V lookup: CDR1 SNHLY, CDR2 FYNNEI. The CDR3 sequence is CASSYDRGLGNEQFF. The CDR3 coding sequence is TGTGCCAGCAGTTACGACAGGGGGCTCGGTAATGAGCAGTTCTTC.

This clonotype was picked up many times. The rearrangement uses TRBV5-1 and TRBJ1-6, with D possibly TRBD1 on 5 matching bases. The CDR3 is made up of 13 amino acids. CDR1 and CDR2 from the germline V gene are SGHRS and YFSETQ. V shed 6 bases and J shed 5 bases, with 9 bases lying between them. CDR3 amino acids: CASKAGNNSPLHF. The DNA for the CDR3 is TGCGCCAGCAAGGCAGGGAATAATTCACCCCTCCACTTT.

This clonotype was seen repeatedly, ten times or more. This CDR3 reads CASSETSGGPDTQYF. In DNA, the CDR3 is TGTGCCAGCAGTGAGACTAGCGGGGGGCCAGATACGCAGTATTTT. This chain connects TRBV6-1 to TRBJ2-3; 13 nucleotides agree with TRBD2. The CDR3 sequence is 15 residues long. Germline V gene data show CDR1 as MNHNS and CDR2 as SASEGT. V lost 3 bases to trimming and J lost 4 bases; unmatched junction nucleotides: 1.

Of note for this clonotype: An end of the junction does not agree with germline; a read error may underlie this. J is TRBJ2-1 and V is TRBV2, with 7 positions matching TRBD1. Germline values: CDR1 SNHLY, CDR2 FYNNEI. The CDR3 runs to 15 residues. The DNA of the CDR3 is TGTGCCAGCAGGGAAGAGGGACAGAGATACAATGAGCAGTTCTTC. Residues: CASREEGQRYNEQFF.

The chain employs TRBV3-1 and TRBJ2-5, with TRBD1 as a possible D gene (5 bases). CDR3 length: 13 amino acids. With 1 base removed from V and 4 bases from J, the gap between germline ends came to 7 bases. Germline assignment: CDR1 LGHDT and CDR2 YNNKEL (reference sequence). CDR3 sequence (DNA): TGTGCCAGCAGCCAAGTAAGGGGAGAGACCCAGTACTTC. It yields the protein CASSQVRGETQYF.